The source of this T cell receptor beta chain is a study of a mutant IDH1 vaccine in newly diagnosed glioma. Overall study context: Each patient was administered eight vaccinations, scheduled in weeks 1, 3, 5, 7, 11, 15, 19 and 23. Vaccination started 4-6 weeks after radiotherapy alone, or with temozolomide cycles. Receipt of radiotherapy, temozolomide, or both preceded the study, and most received both.

Time point denoted: week 11, during vaccination. What each vaccine dose contained was 300 ug of mutant IDH1 20-mer peptide, accompanied by topical imiquimod. Details on this clone: Its specificity is not known.

Study-wide points: Vaccine-induced responses were seen in roughly 93% of patients, spanning several MHC alleles.

Only in-frame clones appear in the TCRdb table, and some are missing; sequencing was by immunoSEQ multiplex PCR. The sample holds around 41,000 clones, roughly 84% seen once. Sequenced material: PBMCs, taken from a glioma patient whose treatment included an IDH1 peptide vaccine. This receptor was identified in a man aged 40-55 years with glioma.

DNA of the CDR3: TGCGCCAGCAGCCAAGATGGTTTCAACTCCTACGAGCAGTACTTC. Translation gives CASSQDGFNSYEQYF. The genes are TRBV4-1 and TRBJ2-7; D is uncertain. V was trimmed by 0 bases and J by 0 bases, leaving 9 bases between them. The CDR3 totals 15 residues. Germline V lookup: CDR1 MGHRA, CDR2 YSYEKL.